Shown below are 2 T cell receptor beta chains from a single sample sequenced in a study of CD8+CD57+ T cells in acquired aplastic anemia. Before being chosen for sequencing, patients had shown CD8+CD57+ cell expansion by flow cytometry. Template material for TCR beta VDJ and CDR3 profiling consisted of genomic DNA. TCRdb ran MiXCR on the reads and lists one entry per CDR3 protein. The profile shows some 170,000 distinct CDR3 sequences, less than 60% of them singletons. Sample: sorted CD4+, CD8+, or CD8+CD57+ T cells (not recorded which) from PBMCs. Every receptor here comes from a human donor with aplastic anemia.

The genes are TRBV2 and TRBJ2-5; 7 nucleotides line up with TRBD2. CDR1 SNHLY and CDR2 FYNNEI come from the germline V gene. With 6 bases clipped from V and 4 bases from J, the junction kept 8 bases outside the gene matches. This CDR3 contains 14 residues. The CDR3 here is CASREPGGGETQYF. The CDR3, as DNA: TGTGCCAGCAGGGAACCGGGGGGAGGAGAGACCCAGTACTTC.

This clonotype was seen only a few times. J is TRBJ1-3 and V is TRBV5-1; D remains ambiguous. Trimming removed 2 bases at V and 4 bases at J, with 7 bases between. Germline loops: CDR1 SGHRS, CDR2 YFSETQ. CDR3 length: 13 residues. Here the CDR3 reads CASSLAAGNTIYF. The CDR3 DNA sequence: TGCGCCAGCAGCTTAGCGGCCGGAAACACCATATATTTT.